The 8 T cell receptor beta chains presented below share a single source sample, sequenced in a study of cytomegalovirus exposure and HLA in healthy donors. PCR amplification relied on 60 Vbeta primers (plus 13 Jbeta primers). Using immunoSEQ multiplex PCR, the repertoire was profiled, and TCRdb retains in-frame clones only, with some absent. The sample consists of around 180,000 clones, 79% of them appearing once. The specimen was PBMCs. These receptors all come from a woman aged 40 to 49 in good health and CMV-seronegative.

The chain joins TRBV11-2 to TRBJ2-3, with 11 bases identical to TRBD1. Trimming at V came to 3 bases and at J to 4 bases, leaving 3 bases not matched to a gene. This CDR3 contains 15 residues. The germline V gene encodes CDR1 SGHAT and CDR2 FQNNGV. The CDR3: CASSFRDRGSDTQYF. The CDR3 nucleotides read TGTGCCAGCAGCTTCCGGGACAGGGGGTCAGATACGCAGTATTTT.

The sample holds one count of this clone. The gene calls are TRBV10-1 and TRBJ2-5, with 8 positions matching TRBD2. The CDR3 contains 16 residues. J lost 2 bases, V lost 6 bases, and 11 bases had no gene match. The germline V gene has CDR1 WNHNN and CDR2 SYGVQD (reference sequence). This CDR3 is CASRAGKAGEQETQYF. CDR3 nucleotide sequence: TGCGCCAGCAGGGCCGGGAAAGCGGGAGAGCAAGAGACCCAGTACTTC.

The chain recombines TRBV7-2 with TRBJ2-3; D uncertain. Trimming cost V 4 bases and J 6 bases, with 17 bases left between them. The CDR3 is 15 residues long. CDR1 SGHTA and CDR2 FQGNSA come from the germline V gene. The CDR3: CASSSTPNTVDTQYF. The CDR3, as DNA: TGTGCCAGCAGCTCAACTCCGAATACCGTGGATACGCAGTATTTT.

CDR3 amino acids: CASSEAWGGARETQYF. The CDR3, as DNA: TGTGCCAGCAGTGAAGCTTGGGGGGGTGCGCGAGAGACCCAGTACTTC. The chain joins TRBV2 to TRBJ2-5; 7 bases map to TRBD2. The CDR3 has 16 amino acids. CDR1 and CDR2 (germline): SNHLY, FYNNEI. Trimming removed 0 bases from V and 4 bases from J; junction bases left unmatched: 8. Full variable domain (remainder filled in from reference TRBV2 and TRBJ2-5): EPEVTQTPSHQVTQMGQEVILRCVPISNHLYFYWYRQILGQKVEFLVSFYNNEISEKSEIFDDQFSVERPDGSNFTLKIRSTKLEDSAMYFCASSEAWGGARETQYFGPGTRLLVL.

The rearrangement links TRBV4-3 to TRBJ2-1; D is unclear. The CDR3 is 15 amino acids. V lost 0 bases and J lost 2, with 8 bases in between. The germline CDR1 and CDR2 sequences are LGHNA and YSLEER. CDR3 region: CASSQDEATYNEQFF. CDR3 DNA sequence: TGCGCCAGCAGCCAAGATGAGGCCACCTACAATGAGCAGTTCTTC.

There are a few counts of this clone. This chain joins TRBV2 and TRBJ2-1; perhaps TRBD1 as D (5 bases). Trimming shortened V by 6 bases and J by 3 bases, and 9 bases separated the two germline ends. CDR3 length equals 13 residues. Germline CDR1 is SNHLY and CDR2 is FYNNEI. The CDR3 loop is CASRPGHYNEQFF. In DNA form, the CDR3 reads TGTGCCAGCAGACCCGGACACTACAATGAGCAGTTCTTC.

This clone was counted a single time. The CDR3 is CASSNGHVFRRVAPYF. The CDR3 coding sequence is TGTGCCAGCAGTAATGGACACGTTTTTCGGAGAGTGGCGCCGTACTTC. The gene calls are TRBV27 and TRBJ2-7, with D tentatively TRBD1 (5 bases). Germline lookup yields CDR1 MNHEY and CDR2 SMNVEV (reference sequence). The CDR3 runs to 16 residues. The V end lost 5 bases, the J end lost 12 bases, and 29 bases lay between the germline ends.

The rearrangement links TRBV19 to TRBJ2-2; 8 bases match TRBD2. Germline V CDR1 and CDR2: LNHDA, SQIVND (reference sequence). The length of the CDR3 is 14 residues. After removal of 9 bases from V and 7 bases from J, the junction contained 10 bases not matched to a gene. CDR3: CASSNGGAGGELFF. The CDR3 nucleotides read TGTGCCAGCTCCAACGGGGGGGCTGGCGGGGAGCTGTTTTTT.